This T cell receptor beta chain emerged from a study of blood T cell repertoires in COVID-19. Study-wide background: Some COVID-19 samples were acute and others convalescent; all came from the United States, Italy and Spain. From T cells, B-cell-depleted T cells, or PBMCs came the material, which was cDNA or gDNA.

Patients in Seattle were enrolled during active infection, then followed longitudinally. Authors' analysis steps: Amplification of reference gene primers was used by the study to estimate nucleated cell counts. Generated by immunoSEQ multiplex PCR, the TCRdb table keeps only in-frame clones and is missing some. Clone size and V and J calls were adopted from that table, with D and trimming inferred from the DNA. The sample comprises 150,000 to 180,000 clones, roughly 88% of which are singletons, and roughly 0.62% rests with the top ten. Trimming removed 4 bases at V and 5 bases at J, with 13 bases between. Germline V gene lookup returns CDR1 KGHDR and CDR2 SFDVKD. The CDR3 consists of 14 residues.

The chain combines TRBV24-1 with TRBJ2-5; D uncertain. The TCR sequence derives from a man aged 60 to 69 with COVID-19, enrolled during active disease. Sequenced material: peripheral blood. The CDR3 region is CATSDARIGETQYF. CDR3 DNA: TGTGCCACCAGTGACGCGAGGATTGGGGAGACCCAGTACTTC.